The sequence of this T cell receptor beta chain was determined in a study of cytomegalovirus exposure and HLA in healthy donors. Broader study findings: In a later analysis, HLA-C alleles had the fewest associated TCRs, DRB1 alleles the most.

With 60 Vbeta and 13 Jbeta primers, the PCR was carried out. The assay was immunoSEQ multiplex PCR, and TCRdb's table has in-frame clones only and misses some. Seen here are 150,000 to 250,000 clones, over 75% observed once, and the top ten hold approximately 2.1%. Remarks on this clone: The antigen remains undetermined.

Germline CDR1 reads MDHEN; CDR2 reads SYDVKM. The CDR3 spans 15 residues. Trimming took off 2 bases at V and 1 base at J, with 6 bases between the two ends. The rearrangement uses TRBV28 and TRBJ1-6; D remains ambiguous. This sequence was found in a woman between 45 and 65 years old in good health and CMV-seronegative. Sequenced material: PBMCs. The CDR3 loop reads CASSLGGSYNSPLHF. CDR3 sequence (DNA): TGTGCCAGCAGTTTAGGCGGTTCCTATAATTCACCCCTCCACTTT.